The clone carrying this T cell receptor beta chain was seen a single time. Its antigen is currently unknown. These data originate in a study of T cell responses to AZD1222 COVID-19 vaccine. Study observations and caveats: Without day 14 samples, only post-peak T cell repertoires were studied. Vaccine-associated CD4 TCRs spanned spike, dominant at 160-218 and 743-854. The donors showed a predominance of white British ancestry and of females, with possible underestimation of clonal diversity.

The data were produced by immunoSEQ multiplex PCR, yet TCRdb's version contains in-frame clones alone and is incomplete. This table holds some 130,000 clones, 65% to 90% found once. The CDR3 covers 15 residues. V was clipped by 3 bases and J by 0 bases, with 8 bases between them. CDR1 and CDR2 (germline): KGHDR, SFDVKD. The source is an adult in good health. Sequencing was performed on peripheral blood, taken on day 0 of AZD1222 vaccination. V gene TRBV24-1 combines with J gene TRBJ1-5; D ambiguous. The CDR3 here is CATSDPGYSNQPQHF. The CDR3 DNA reads as TGTGCCACCAGTGATCCCGGGTATAGCAATCAGCCCCAGCATTTT.